The 21 T cell receptor beta chains listed next were all sequenced from one sample in a study of T cell changes during pregnancy in multiple sclerosis. The protocol was immunoSEQ multiplex PCR, while the TCRdb copy is restricted to in-frame clones and leaves out a portion. The top ten hold around 0.73% of the sample, which has roughly 39,000 clones, about 91% seen once. The specimen comprised CD4+ T cells from peripheral blood mononuclear cells, sampled before pregnancy. These receptors were collected from a female donor with multiple sclerosis, enrolled in a pregnancy study.

The V call is TRBV5-1, the J call TRBJ2-7, with 8 nucleotides matching TRBD2. Germline V gene sequence: CDR1 SGHRS, CDR2 YFSETQ. The length of the CDR3 is 17 residues. The V gene end was trimmed by 1 base and the J gene end by 4 bases; junction bases not matched to a gene: 13. The CDR3 nucleotides read TGCGCCAGCAGCTTGAGCGGGGGCTACCCCTTAAGGTACGAGCAGTACTTC. This gives the protein CASSLSGGYPLRYEQYF.

A word on this clone: Other DNA sequences in the sample encode the same CDR3. CDR3 region: CASSRQLSSGNTIYF. The CDR3 coding sequence is TGTGCCAGCAGCCGACAGCTCTCCTCTGGAAACACCATATATTTT. The chain uses TRBV4-2 and TRBJ1-3; a weak D match, TRBD1 (5 bases). V shed 4 bases and J shed 0 bases, with 10 bases lying between them. The germline V gene has CDR1 LGHNA and CDR2 YNFKEQ. This CDR3 is built from 15 residues.

This sequence joins TRBV2 and TRBJ2-7; D not resolved. CDR1 is SNHLY and CDR2 is FYNNEI in the germline V gene. The CDR3 runs 12 residues. Trimming pared 6 bases from V and 4 bases from J, leaving 10 bases between. The CDR3 reads CASRGLRYEQYF. CDR3 in DNA: TGTGCCAGCAGGGGCTTGCGATACGAGCAGTACTTC.

V gene TRBV30 combines with J gene TRBJ1-2; D unresolved. V lost 5 bases and J lost 6, with 13 bases in between. There are 12 residues in the CDR3. Germline lookup yields CDR1 GTSNPN and CDR2 SVGIG (reference sequence). The CDR3: CAWAPSTHGYTF. In nucleotides, the CDR3 is TGTGCCTGGGCCCCAAGCACCCATGGCTACACCTTC.

The gene calls are TRBV12-5 and TRBJ2-2; D ambiguous. The CDR3 length is 13 residues. Trimming cost V 6 bases and J 3 bases, with 8 bases left between them. Germline CDR1 and CDR2: LGHNT and FRNRAP. In DNA form, the CDR3 reads TGTGCTAGTGGGGAACAGTACACCGGGGAGCTGTTTTTT. Protein sequence: CASGEQYTGELFF.

This clone has just one count. The J gene is TRBJ2-5, the V gene TRBV30; 9 bases agree with TRBD2. CDR3 length equals 15 residues. Germline V gives CDR1 GTSNPN, CDR2 SVGIG (reference sequence). Trimming removed 0 bases from V and 5 bases from J; junction bases left unmatched: 7. This CDR3 reads CAWSVGLAGRETQYF. CDR3 bases: TGTGCCTGGAGTGTAGGCCTAGCGGGACGTGAGACCCAGTACTTC.

The CDR3 bases are TGTGCCAGTAAGGCGGTTGGACTACAAGAGACCCAGTACTTC. Translated, it gives CASKAVGLQETQYF. The chain uses TRBV19 and TRBJ2-5; D possibly corresponds to TRBD2 (6 bases). Germline assignment: CDR1 LNHDA and CDR2 SQIVND (reference sequence). The V end lost 7 bases, the J end lost 2 bases, and 14 bases lay between the germline ends. This CDR3 spans 14 amino acids.

This chain links TRBV9 with TRBJ2-1, with 8 bases matching TRBD2. The germline CDR1 and CDR2 sequences are SGDLS and YYNGEE. Trimming cost V 0 bases and J 9 bases; bases outside gene matches: 11. The CDR3 spans 16 residues. The CDR3 DNA is TGTGCCAGCAGCGTAGCTTTTAAAGCGGGAGTTGGTGAGCAGTTCTTC. This sequence encodes CASSVAFKAGVGEQFF.

With regard to this clone: The same CDR3 can be traced to other DNA sequences in this sample. Written as DNA, the CDR3 is TGCGCCAGCAGCTTGGCGGGGGGGACAGATACGCAGTATTTT. Its protein product is CASSLAGGTDTQYF. The chain couples TRBV5-1 to TRBJ2-3, with 8 bases lining up with TRBD2. The CDR3 runs to 14 residues. V lost 0 bases and J lost 3; bases outside the gene matches: 0. Germline CDR1 reads SGHRS; CDR2 reads YFSETQ.

This clone was seen once. The rearrangement links TRBV7-9 to TRBJ2-7; TRBD2 aligns across 7 bases. In germline, CDR1 is SEHNR, CDR2 FQNEAQ (reference sequence). The ends lost 4 bases at V and 2 bases at J; junction bases unmatched: 8. This CDR3 comprises 15 residues. The CDR3 region has the DNA TGTGCCAGCAGCTCCGGCCGGGAGGCGGCCTACGAGCAGTACTTC. This translates into CASSSGREAAYEQYF.

The V and J genes are TRBV6-5 and TRBJ1-3, with D uncertain. V was trimmed by 6 bases and J by 5 bases, leaving 17 bases between them. This CDR3 contains 15 residues. Germline V gives CDR1 MNHEY, CDR2 SVGAGI. This chain's CDR3 is CASRPPGSSRNTIYF. The DNA of the CDR3 is TGTGCCAGCAGACCCCCGGGTTCCTCCCGAAACACCATATATTTT.

The rearrangement joins TRBV28 to TRBJ2-3; D unclear. The CDR3 covers 13 residues. Germline V gene data show CDR1 as MDHEN and CDR2 as SYDVKM. Trimming removed 6 bases from V and 7 bases from J, with 14 bases in between. Here the CDR3 DNA reads TGTGCCAGCAGGCCCGTAGTTTCATATACGCAGTATTTT. It translates to CASRPVVSYTQYF.

The chain has TRBV27 and TRBJ1-1; the D gene is possibly TRBD1 (6 bases). The CDR3 spans 13 residues. The V gene lost 6 bases and the J gene lost 1 base, with 9 bases spanning the gap. Germline V gene sequence: CDR1 MNHEY, CDR2 SMNVEV (reference sequence). The CDR3 bases are TGTGCCAGCAGAAGACAGGAGAACACTGAAGCTTTCTTT. As protein: CASRRQENTEAFF.

V is TRBV2 and J is TRBJ2-7; 9 nucleotides agree with TRBD1. The CDR3 is 12 residues long. V shed 7 bases and J 6 bases; nucleotides not matched to a gene: 4. Germline assignment: CDR1 SNHLY and CDR2 FYNNEI. The CDR3 region has the DNA TGTGCCAGCAACCGACAGGGGGGCGAGCAGTACTTC. Its protein product is CASNRQGGEQYF.

Comments on this clone: Sequence at one end of the junction differs from germline and may be a read error. The rearrangement uses TRBV6-5 and TRBJ1-6; 8 positions match TRBD1. Germline V gene lookup returns CDR1 MNHEY and CDR2 SVGAGI. The CDR3 runs to 16 residues. For the CDR3, the DNA is TGTGCCAGCAGGTACTCGCAGGGGGCCGGCTTTCCACCCCTCCACTTT. Its translation is CASRYSQGAGFPPLHF.

V gene TRBV28 combines with J gene TRBJ2-5, with TRBD1 matching 7 bases. V gave up 4 bases and J gave up 4 bases; unmatched junction bases: 12. Germline V gene data show CDR1 as MDHEN and CDR2 as SYDVKM. This CDR3 region has 16 residues. This chain's CDR3 is CASSSRTGPKGETQYF. Here the CDR3 DNA reads TGTGCCAGCAGTTCACGGACAGGACCGAAGGGAGAGACCCAGTACTTC.

The V and J genes are TRBV14 and TRBJ2-1; 9 bases are a match to TRBD2. The CDR3 is 16 amino acids. The V segment lost 0 bases and the J segment 3 bases; nucleotides outside the gene matches: 3. The germline gives CDR1 SGHDN, CDR2 FVKESK. This CDR3 reads CASSQDIAGDYNEQFF. CDR3 nucleotides: TGTGCCAGCAGCCAAGATATAGCGGGGGACTACAATGAGCAGTTCTTC.

V usage is TRBV9 and J usage is TRBJ2-3; D remains ambiguous. The V end lost 0 bases, the J end lost 6 bases, and 8 bases lay between the germline ends. CDR1 SGDLS and CDR2 YYNGEE come from the germline V gene. The CDR3 consists of 13 residues. CDR3 sequence: CASSVVNGDTQYF. Written as DNA, the CDR3 is TGTGCCAGCAGCGTAGTAAACGGGGATACGCAGTATTTT.

This chain links TRBV5-4 with TRBJ2-5; D unclear. Trimming cost V 0 bases and J 1 base, with 4 bases left between them. This CDR3 region has 13 residues. In germline, CDR1 is SGHNT, CDR2 YYREEE (reference sequence). The CDR3 DNA follows: TGTGCCAGCAGCTTGGGGCCCCAAGAGACCCAGTACTTC. This encodes CASSLGPQETQYF.

With respect to this clone: A read error may account for a junction end that differs from germline. The rearrangement links TRBV7-2 to TRBJ2-1; 7 positions agree with TRBD1. CDR1 and CDR2 (germline): SGHTA, FQGNSA. The CDR3 length is 15 residues. The CDR3 is CVSSTKTGSHNEQFF. The CDR3, as DNA: TGTGTCAGCAGCACGAAGACAGGGTCCCACAATGAGCAGTTCTTC.

The chain combines TRBV11-3 with TRBJ2-1; 7 nucleotides match TRBD1. Trimming removed 0 bases from V and 16 bases from J; junction bases left unmatched: 9. The germline V gene encodes CDR1 SGHNT and CDR2 YENEEA. The CDR3 has 13 residues. Here the CDR3 reads CASSLDYGTAEFF. Here the CDR3 DNA reads TGTGCCAGCAGCTTAGATTATGGGACAGCGGAATTCTTC.